Presented here are 27 T cell receptor beta chains from one specimen sequenced in a study of blood T cell repertoires in COVID-19. The repertoire was sequenced with immunoSEQ multiplex PCR; TCRdb's copy has only in-frame clones and lacks some. The sample lists 100,000 to 150,000 clones, approximately 81% occurring once. The sequencing sample was made of peripheral blood. The receptors were sampled from a woman aged 25 to 39 who had recovered from COVID-19.

This chain connects TRBV14 to TRBJ1-2; D is unclear. This CDR3 contains 13 residues. Trimming removed 0 bases from V and 6 bases from J, with 8 bases in between. Germline values: CDR1 SGHDN, CDR2 FVKESK. The CDR3 region has the DNA TGTGCCAGCAGCCAAGATTTCCGTAATGGCTACACCTTC. Translation: CASSQDFRNGYTF. The complete variable domain, with remaining parts taken from reference TRBV14 and TRBJ1-2, reads EAGVTQFPSHSVIEKGQTVTLRCDPISGHDNLYWYRRVMGKEIKFLLHFVKESKQDESGMPNNRFLAERTGGTYSTLKVQPAELEDSGVYFCASSQDFRNGYTFGSGTRLTVV.

The rearrangement links TRBV7-8 to TRBJ2-1; maybe TRBD2 (6 bases). Germline V gene data show CDR1 as SGHVS and CDR2 as FQNEAQ. The CDR3 runs to 15 residues. V lost 7 bases and J 2 bases, leaving 15 bases between the germline ends. CDR3 sequence: CASITGTQAYNEQFF. DNA of the CDR3: TGTGCCAGCATCACCGGGACTCAGGCCTACAATGAGCAGTTCTTC.

The chain recombines TRBV5-4 with TRBJ2-3; 9 nucleotides match TRBD1. This CDR3 contains 14 residues. V was clipped by 4 bases and J by 4 bases; unmatched bases: 4. CDR1 and CDR2 (germline): SGHNT, YYREEE (reference sequence). The CDR3 region is CASSVDRGADTQYF. CDR3 nucleotides: TGTGCCAGCAGCGTGGACAGGGGAGCAGATACGCAGTATTTT.

CDR3 nucleotides: TGTGCCAGCAGCCACAGGGGGGAGAACACTGAAGCTTTCTTT. Its translation is CASSHRGENTEAFF. The J gene is TRBJ1-1, the V gene TRBV6-6; 8 bases are shared with TRBD1. This CDR3 spans 14 amino acids. V gave up 6 bases and J gave up 1 base; unmatched junction bases: 4. CDR1 is MNHNY and CDR2 is SVGAGI in the germline V gene (reference sequence).

This sequence joins TRBV29-1 and TRBJ2-5; 12 bases are a match to TRBD2. In germline, CDR1 is SQVTM, CDR2 ANQGSEA. V shed 4 bases and J 5 bases; nucleotides not matched to a gene: 11. This CDR3 has 16 amino acids. The chain's CDR3 is CSVVIPSGRVWETQYF. For the CDR3, the DNA is TGCAGCGTTGTGATACCTAGCGGGAGGGTTTGGGAGACCCAGTACTTC.

The V and J genes are TRBV7-2 and TRBJ2-2; D might be TRBD1 (6 bases). V dropped 7 bases and J dropped 6 bases, with 27 bases sitting between them. In germline, CDR1 is SGHTA, CDR2 FQGNSA. The CDR3 runs 18 residues. The chain's CDR3 is CASMAYSLGQITSGELFF. The CDR3 DNA sequence: TGTGCCAGCATGGCTTATTCGCTCGGACAGATCACCTCCGGGGAGCTGTTTTTT.

Only one count was recorded for this clone. The rearrangement uses TRBV3-1 (or the pseudogene TRBV3-2) and TRBJ2-1, with 9 positions matching TRBD2. CDR1 and CDR2 from the germline V gene are LGHDT and YNNKEL (reference sequence). Trimming took 4 bases from V and 0 from J; bases not matched to a gene: 7. The CDR3 contains 17 residues. The CDR3 protein is CASSRVTSGYSYNEQFF. DNA of the CDR3: TGTGCCAGCAGCCGGGTGACTAGCGGCTACTCCTACAATGAGCAGTTCTTC.

CDR3: CASSWGRYNEQFF. DNA for the CDR3: TGTGCCAGCAGCTGGGGCCGGTACAATGAGCAGTTCTTC. This rearrangement joins TRBV13 to TRBJ2-1; maybe TRBD1 (5 bases). Trimming pared 4 bases from V and 4 bases from J, leaving 8 bases between. Per the germline V gene, CDR1 is PRHDT and CDR2 is FYEKMQ (reference sequence). The CDR3 totals 13 residues.

The chain couples TRBV7-3 to TRBJ2-3, with 7 bases lining up with TRBD2. Germline V lookup: CDR1 SGHTA, CDR2 FQGTGA. The CDR3 contains 13 residues. Trimming cost V 3 bases and J 6 bases; bases outside gene matches: 3. CDR3 protein: CASSFFGGDTQYF. Written as DNA, the CDR3 is TGTGCCAGCAGCTTCTTCGGGGGGGATACGCAGTATTTT.

V and J are TRBV19 and TRBJ2-7; 8 nucleotides agree with TRBD1. V shed 5 bases and J 6 bases; nucleotides not matched to a gene: 15. CDR3 size: 16 residues. Looked up from germline, CDR1 is LNHDA and CDR2 is SQIVND (reference sequence). CDR3 amino acids: CASSALTGTGFGEQYF. The CDR3 DNA is TGTGCCAGTAGTGCACTGACCGGGACAGGTTTTGGCGAGCAGTACTTC.

This sequence joins TRBV18 and TRBJ2-2, with TRBD1 matching over 8 bases. The V and J ends lost 3 bases and 2 bases, in that order; junction bases with no gene match: 8. From germline, CDR1 is KGHSH and CDR2 LQKENI. The length of the CDR3 is 17 residues. CDR3 coding DNA: TGTGCCAGCTCACCGGGGGCAGGGGGCCCTAACACCGGGGAGCTGTTTTTT. Translating it yields CASSPGAGGPNTGELFF.

The genes are TRBV27 and TRBJ2-2, with D possibly being TRBD1 (6 bases). This CDR3 has 16 amino acids. V dropped 5 bases and J dropped 0 bases, with 13 bases sitting between them. The germline CDR1 and CDR2 sequences are MNHEY and SMNVEV (reference sequence). CDR3 bases: TGTGCCAGCAGTCAGGGGCCTCCGCCGAACACCGGGGAGCTGTTTTTT. Encoded protein: CASSQGPPPNTGELFF.

This chain connects TRBV6-5 to TRBJ1-4, with D tentatively TRBD1 (5 bases). Trimming removed 3 bases at V and 8 bases at J, with 13 bases between. Germline loops: CDR1 MNHEY, CDR2 SVGAGI. CDR3 length equals 14 residues. CDR3 bases: TGTGCCAGCAGTTATTCGGCAGGGCGAGAAAAACTGTTTTTT. Its protein is CASSYSAGREKLFF.

The chain links TRBV19 to TRBJ1-1; 8 bases map to TRBD1. The J segment lost 0 bases and the V segment lost 4 bases, leaving 7 bases of the junction unmatched. The CDR3 is 16 amino acids. From germline, CDR1 is LNHDA and CDR2 SQIVND (reference sequence). The CDR3 sequence is CASSTRTGPLNTEAFF. As DNA, the CDR3 is TGTGCCAGTAGTACCCGGACAGGGCCCTTGAACACTGAAGCTTTCTTT.

The chain recombines TRBV10-1 with TRBJ2-1; 10 bases are shared with TRBD1. CDR1 is WNHNN, CDR2 SYGVQD, per germline (reference sequence). The CDR3 runs to 15 residues. V shed 3 bases and J 6 bases; nucleotides not matched to a gene: 5. The CDR3 DNA follows: TGCGCCAGCAGTGACCGGGACAGGGGATCCAATGAGCAGTTCTTC. It specifies CASSDRDRGSNEQFF.

The chain recombines TRBV29-1 with TRBJ1-4, with a tentative D call TRBD1 (5 bases). Germline CDR1 reads SQVTM; CDR2 reads ANQGSEA. V shed 1 base and J shed 8 bases, with 11 bases lying between them. The CDR3 has 13 residues. The CDR3 coding sequence is TGCAGCGTTGAAGGACAGTCTGGGGAAAAACTGTTTTTT. It is translated as CSVEGQSGEKLFF.

This chain links TRBV7-9 with TRBJ1-6, with 8 bases that match TRBD1. The CDR3 spans 18 residues. After removal of 2 bases from V and 5 bases from J, the junction contained 11 bases not matched to a gene. CDR1 and CDR2 from the germline V gene are SEHNR and FQNEAQ (reference sequence). In DNA, the CDR3 is TGTGCCAGCAGCTTAAGTCGAACAGGGGGACTAAATAATTCACCCCTCCACTTT. Its translation: CASSLSRTGGLNNSPLHF. Full variable domain (outside the CDR3, taken from reference TRBV7-9 and TRBJ1-6): DTGVSQNPRHKITKRGQNVTFRCDPISEHNRLYWYRQTLGQGPEFLTYFQNEAQLEKSRLLSDRFSAERPKGSFSTLEIQRTEQGDSAMYLCASSLSRTGGLNNSPLHFGNGTRLTVT.

Written as DNA, the CDR3 is TGTGCCATCAGTGAGGGTATGGGGCTGGGGAACACTGAAGCTTTCTTT. As protein: CAISEGMGLGNTEAFF. The chain uses TRBV10-3 and TRBJ1-1; D is possibly TRBD1 (5 bases). The CDR3 is made up of 16 amino acids. Trimming removed 2 bases from V and 1 base from J, with 14 bases in between. In germline, CDR1 is ENHRY, CDR2 SYGVKD.

J is TRBJ2-7 and V is TRBV18; perhaps TRBD1 as D (7 bases). V lost 6 bases, J lost 6 bases, and 12 bases lay in between. The V gene's germline CDR1 is KGHSH and CDR2 LQKENI. The CDR3 sequence is 12 residues long. The CDR3: CASSTQGGEQYF. The CDR3 DNA sequence: TGTGCCAGCTCCACTCAGGGGGGCGAGCAGTACTTC.

The V call is TRBV10-3, the J call TRBJ2-7, with 8 bases aligning to TRBD2. There are 14 residues in the CDR3. Per germline, CDR1 ENHRY and CDR2 SYGVKD. V lost 6 bases and J lost 6; bases outside the gene matches: 10. In DNA form, the CDR3 reads TGTGCCATCAGCAGGACTAGCAGCCTCCGCGAGCAGTACTTC. This translates into CAISRTSSLREQYF.

The V gene is TRBV7-9, the J gene TRBJ2-1; D not resolved. The CDR3 contains 15 residues. V was pared by 4 bases and J by 1 base, with 11 bases between. Germline V gene data show CDR1 as SEHNR and CDR2 as FQNEAQ (reference sequence). Written as DNA, the CDR3 is TGTGCCAGCAGCTCCCGTACATTGTCCTACAATGAGCAGTTCTTC. Translated, it gives CASSSRTLSYNEQFF. The whole variable domain, remainder taken from reference TRBV7-9 and TRBJ2-1, is DTGVSQNPRHKITKRGQNVTFRCDPISEHNRLYWYRQTLGQGPEFLTYFQNEAQLEKSRLLSDRFSAERPKGSFSTLEIQRTEQGDSAMYLCASSSRTLSYNEQFFGPGTRLTVL.

V is TRBV5-1 and J is TRBJ1-1; 8 bases map to TRBD1. V gave up 3 bases and J gave up 4 bases; unmatched junction bases: 8. The CDR3 covers 15 residues. CDR1 and CDR2 (germline): SGHRS, YFSETQ. The DNA of the CDR3 is TGCGCCAGCAGCTGGAGCCAGGGGGCGGCCACTGAAGCTTTCTTT. Translated, it gives CASSWSQGAATEAFF. Looking up the rest from reference TRBV5-1 and TRBJ1-1 gives the full variable domain: KAGVTQTPRYLIKTRGQQVTLSCSPISGHRSVSWYQQTPGQGLQFLFEYFSETQRNKGNFPGRFSGRQFSNSRSEMNVSTLELGDSALYLCASSWSQGAATEAFFGQGTRLTVV.

The rearrangement joins TRBV12-5 to TRBJ1-2; D is undetermined. Trimming removed 0 bases from V and 0 bases from J, with 11 bases in between. CDR3 size: 16 residues. In germline, CDR1 is LGHNT, CDR2 FRNRAP. The CDR3 coding sequence is TGTGCTAGTGGTTTGGTACTTGACAAGCCTAACTATGGCTACACCTTC. This encodes CASGLVLDKPNYGYTF.

V and J are TRBV18 and TRBJ1-2; D perhaps matches TRBD1 (5 bases). CDR3 length equals 14 residues. Trimming removed 5 bases at V and 7 bases at J, with 17 bases between. The germline V gene encodes CDR1 KGHSH and CDR2 LQKENI. CDR3 nucleotides: TGTGCCAGCTCAAGAGAGACAGTGATGGGTGGCTACACCTTC. It translates to CASSRETVMGGYTF.

The chain is built from TRBV6-1 and TRBJ1-5, with D possibly matching TRBD1 (5 bases). Deletions cut 2 bases from V and 3 bases from J, with 8 bases between. Germline-derived CDR1 and CDR2 are MNHNS and SASEGT. The CDR3 is made up of 14 amino acids. CDR3 residues: CASSESGNNQPQHF. Here the CDR3 DNA reads TGTGCCAGCAGTGAATCAGGGAACAATCAGCCCCAGCATTTT.

The rearrangement uses TRBV5-6 and TRBJ1-1; no clear D gene. Per germline, CDR1 SGHDT and CDR2 YYEEEE. The V end lost 0 bases, the J end lost 3 bases, and 12 bases lay between the germline ends. This CDR3 is built from 15 residues. Here the CDR3 reads CASSLVSEPYTEAFF. Here the CDR3 DNA reads TGTGCCAGCAGCTTGGTTTCGGAGCCCTACACTGAAGCTTTCTTT.

The gene calls are TRBV11-2 and TRBJ2-5; 10 nucleotides match TRBD2. Looked up from germline, CDR1 is SGHAT and CDR2 is FQNNGV. The junction had 10 bases not matched to a gene; V was cut back by 1 base and J by 2 bases. The CDR3 spans 18 residues. As DNA, the CDR3 is TGTGCCAGCAGCTTAGGGGGAACTAGCGGGAAACATCAAGAGACCCAGTACTTC. Its translation is CASSLGGTSGKHQETQYF.